One and the same sample provided the 21 T cell receptor beta chains below, sequenced in a study of radiation and T cells in renal cell carcinoma. The sample's time point: blood 2 weeks post-SBRT. The treatment is: 15 Gy SBRT to primary tumor, nephrectomy 4 weeks later. The repertoire was sequenced with immunoSEQ multiplex PCR; TCRdb's copy has only in-frame clones and lacks some. The table lists about 65,000 clones, roughly four fifths of them singletons. The sequences come from blood, collected from a patient whose treatment included radiotherapy and nephrectomy. All receptors come from a man aged 55 to 70 with renal cell carcinoma.

V and J are TRBV2 and TRBJ2-3; the match to TRBD2 covers 7 bases. The trim removed 6 bases at V and 4 bases at J, leaving 10 bases unmatched. The V gene's germline CDR1 is SNHLY and CDR2 FYNNEI. This CDR3 has 15 residues. This chain's CDR3 is CASSARDYSPDTQYF. In DNA form, the CDR3 reads TGTGCCAGCAGCGCGAGGGACTACTCGCCAGATACGCAGTATTTT.

The chain has TRBV15 and TRBJ2-3, with 12 positions matching TRBD2. After removal of 2 bases from V and 3 bases from J, the junction contained 6 bases not matched to a gene. The germline gives CDR1 LNHNV, CDR2 YYDKDF (reference sequence). The CDR3 is 17 amino acids. The CDR3 region has the DNA TGTGCCACCAGCAGACTTCCTAGCGGGAGGGATACAGATACGCAGTATTTT. Translation gives CATSRLPSGRDTDTQYF.

The chain uses TRBV2 and TRBJ2-1; tentative D call: TRBD1 (6 bases). This CDR3 spans 13 amino acids. V shed 5 bases and J shed 10 bases, with 15 bases lying between them. The germline V gene has CDR1 SNHLY and CDR2 FYNNEI. The CDR3 DNA follows: TGTGCCAGCAGTACCATCCAGGGGCAAGAGCAGTTCTTC. Translation gives CASSTIQGQEQFF.

Here the CDR3 reads CASSLMRLAGPREFF. CDR3 DNA: TGTGCCAGCAGCTTAATGCGACTAGCGGGACCCCGGGAGTTCTTC. The chain couples TRBV11-2 to TRBJ2-1; 11 bases align to TRBD2. The length of the CDR3 is 15 residues. Germline CDR1 reads SGHAT; CDR2 reads FQNNGV. V shed 2 bases and J 14 bases; nucleotides not matched to a gene: 11.

The chain employs TRBV5-1 and TRBJ2-2, with TRBD2 identical over 9 bases. The length of the CDR3 is 19 residues. With V trimmed by 4 bases and J by 3 bases, 16 bases remained unmatched. Germline V CDR1 and CDR2: SGHRS, YFSETQ. The CDR3 here is CASSPSGARTSAYTGELFF. The CDR3 DNA reads as TGCGCCAGCAGCCCATCGGGGGCGCGGACTAGCGCTTACACCGGGGAGCTGTTTTTT.

The gene calls are TRBV4-3 and TRBJ1-2; a weak D match, TRBD1 (6 bases). Germline V gives CDR1 LGHNA, CDR2 YSLEER. CDR3 length: 14 residues. The V end lost 5 bases, the J end lost 5 bases, and 15 bases lay between the germline ends. CDR3 nucleotides: TGCGCCAGCAGCGCCGTGGGGGGCGGGTATGGCTACACCTTC. The encoded protein is CASSAVGGGYGYTF.

This clone has just a few counts. This chain uses TRBV2 with TRBJ2-1; D is undetermined. Germline CDR1 is SNHLY and CDR2 is FYNNEI. V shed 2 bases and J shed 7 bases, with 9 bases lying between them. The CDR3 is 13 amino acids. CDR3 amino acids: CASSEWGNNEQFF. The CDR3 DNA sequence: TGTGCCAGCAGTGAATGGGGAAATAATGAGCAGTTCTTC.

The V call is TRBV28, the J call TRBJ1-3; 8 nucleotides line up with TRBD1. CDR3 size: 16 residues. Trimming took 2 bases from V and 2 from J; bases not matched to a gene: 5. CDR1 and CDR2 from the germline V gene are MDHEN and SYDVKM. In DNA form, the CDR3 reads TGTGCCAGCAGTTTAATGCCAGGGGGCGCTGGAAACACCATATATTTT. Translation: CASSLMPGGAGNTIYF.

This rearrangement joins TRBV10-3 to TRBJ2-1; 12 bases line up with TRBD2. The ends lost 8 bases at V and 7 bases at J; junction bases unmatched: 3. The CDR3 sequence is 13 residues long. CDR1 is ENHRY and CDR2 is SYGVKD in the germline V gene. The CDR3 here is CAIPGTSGNEQFF. The CDR3 coding sequence is TGTGCCATCCCAGGGACTAGCGGGAATGAGCAGTTCTTC.

The V call is TRBV11-3, the J call TRBJ2-2, with D perhaps TRBD1 (5 bases). CDR3 size: 13 residues. With 1 base removed from V and 7 bases from J, the gap between germline ends came to 7 bases. Per the germline V gene, CDR1 is SGHNT and CDR2 is YENEEA. The CDR3 loop is CASSLGQGGELFF. The DNA for the CDR3 is TGTGCCAGCAGCTTAGGGCAGGGCGGGGAGCTGTTTTTT.

The chain employs TRBV11-3 and TRBJ2-7; no firm D call. V was clipped by 4 bases and J by 4 bases, with 11 bases between them. The CDR3 is made up of 13 amino acids. Germline V gene lookup returns CDR1 SGHNT and CDR2 YENEEA. CDR3 sequence reads: CASSYGPGYEQYF. In DNA form, the CDR3 reads TGTGCCAGCAGCTACGGACCCGGGTACGAGCAGTACTTC.

V is TRBV7-6 and J is TRBJ2-5, with D tentatively TRBD2 (7 bases). Germline assignment: CDR1 SGHVS and CDR2 FNYEAQ. With 4 bases removed from V and 1 base from J, the gap between germline ends came to 16 bases. This CDR3 comprises 16 residues. CDR3 protein: CASSWGASGTQETQYF. The CDR3 DNA follows: TGTGCCAGCAGCTGGGGGGCTAGCGGAACCCAAGAGACCCAGTACTTC.

The gene calls are TRBV18 and TRBJ2-6, with D possibly being TRBD2 (5 bases). The germline V and J ends were trimmed by 3 bases and 0 bases, with 15 bases remaining between them. Germline loops: CDR1 KGHSH, CDR2 LQKENI. The CDR3 runs 18 residues. CDR3 sequence (DNA): TGTGCCAGCTCACCGATTGGACTGACTAACTCTGGGGCCAACGTCCTGACTTTC. Amino acids: CASSPIGLTNSGANVLTF.

The gene calls are TRBV9 and TRBJ2-7; weak D call: TRBD1 (5 bases). Trimming shortened V by 4 bases and J by 0 bases, and 14 bases separated the two germline ends. The CDR3 loop spans 15 amino acids. From germline, CDR1 is SGDLS and CDR2 YYNGEE. The CDR3, as DNA: TGTGCCAGCAGCTTAGGGGTCGAGGACTCCTACGAGCAGTACTTC. Translation gives CASSLGVEDSYEQYF.

The rearrangement uses TRBV5-6 and TRBJ2-5; D possibly corresponds to TRBD1 (6 bases). V was trimmed by 1 base and J by 5 bases, leaving 9 bases between them. The germline gives CDR1 SGHDT, CDR2 YYEEEE. The CDR3 is made up of 13 amino acids. The CDR3 reads CASSLTGIETQYF. As DNA, the CDR3 is TGTGCCAGCAGCTTGACAGGGATCGAGACCCAGTACTTC.

This clone occurred a few times. This chain links TRBV5-1 with TRBJ1-4, with 9 bases lining up with TRBD1. Germline V CDR1 and CDR2: SGHRS, YFSETQ. Trimming took 4 bases from V and 7 from J; bases not matched to a gene: 5. There are 14 residues in the CDR3. The CDR3 reads CASSLGQGGEKLFF. In DNA, the CDR3 is TGCGCCAGCAGCCTGGGACAGGGTGGTGAAAAACTGTTTTTT. Filled out from reference TRBV5-1 and TRBJ1-4, the complete variable domain reads KAGVTQTPRYLIKTRGQQVTLSCSPISGHRSVSWYQQTPGQGLQFLFEYFSETQRNKGNFPGRFSGRQFSNSRSEMNVSTLELGDSALYLCASSLGQGGEKLFFGSGTQLSVL.

J is TRBJ2-1 and V is TRBV7-2, with TRBD2 matching over 11 bases. The CDR3 is 18 residues long. Per the germline V gene, CDR1 is SGHTA and CDR2 is FQGNSA. Trimming cost V 0 bases and J 5 bases; bases outside gene matches: 9. The CDR3 DNA follows: TGTGCCAGCAGCTTAGCAAGATTAGCGGGGGGGCACAACAATGAGCAGTTCTTC. Residues: CASSLARLAGGHNNEQFF.

The V gene is TRBV27, the J gene TRBJ2-1; tentative D call: TRBD1 (6 bases). Trimming stripped 5 bases from V and 9 bases from J, with 20 bases between. The CDR3 contains 15 residues. Germline V gene lookup returns CDR1 MNHEY and CDR2 SMNVEV (reference sequence). The CDR3 reads CASSPGTTGAAEQFF. The CDR3 DNA reads as TGTGCCAGCAGTCCCGGGACGACAGGTGCCGCTGAGCAGTTCTTC.

This rearrangement joins TRBV28 to TRBJ2-1; possible D gene TRBD2, 6 bases. This CDR3 contains 13 residues. V lost 10 bases and J lost 9, with 19 bases in between. The germline V gene encodes CDR1 MDHEN and CDR2 SYDVKM. The CDR3 sequence: CATHLIGGLEQFF. DNA for the CDR3: TGTGCCACCCACCTGATTGGGGGACTTGAGCAGTTCTTC.

This clone came up a few times. The chain is built from TRBV7-8 and TRBJ2-7; D is undetermined. The CDR3 sequence is 15 residues long. Trimming removed 5 bases at V and 1 base at J, with 15 bases between. From germline, CDR1 is SGHVS and CDR2 FQNEAQ. CDR3 region: CASSNRAERSYEQYF. In DNA form, the CDR3 reads TGTGCCAGCAGCAACCGGGCCGAAAGGTCCTACGAGCAGTACTTC.

This clone was counted a few times. The chain combines TRBV4-3 with TRBJ2-5, with D perhaps TRBD2 (6 bases). This CDR3 region has 15 residues. V was shortened by 3 bases and J by 5 bases, with 16 bases between the two germline ends. Germline CDR1 is LGHNA and CDR2 is YSLEER. CDR3 DNA: TGCGCCAGCAGCCACAAACCGGGACTCCGTGAGACCCAGTACTTC. Translating it yields CASSHKPGLRETQYF.